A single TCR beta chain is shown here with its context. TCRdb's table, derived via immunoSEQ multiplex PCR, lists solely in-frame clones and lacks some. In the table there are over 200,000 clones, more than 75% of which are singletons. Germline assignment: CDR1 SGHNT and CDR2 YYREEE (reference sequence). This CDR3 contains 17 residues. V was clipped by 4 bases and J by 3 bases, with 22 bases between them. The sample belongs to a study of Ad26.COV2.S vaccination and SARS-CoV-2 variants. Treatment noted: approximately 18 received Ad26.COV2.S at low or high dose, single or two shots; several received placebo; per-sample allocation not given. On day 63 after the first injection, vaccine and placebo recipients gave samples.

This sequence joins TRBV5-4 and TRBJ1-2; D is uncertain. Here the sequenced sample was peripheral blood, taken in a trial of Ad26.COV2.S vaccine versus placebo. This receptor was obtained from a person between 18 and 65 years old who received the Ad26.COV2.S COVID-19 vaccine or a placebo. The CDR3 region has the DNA TGTGCCAGCAGCGGACTAACCGGGGAAGGGTTTGACTATGGCTACACCTTC. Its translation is CASSGLTGEGFDYGYTF.